Each of the 25 T cell receptor beta chains below was sequenced from the same sample in a study of T cells expressing NK-cell markers. TCRdb reworked the 5' RACE reads into one entry per CDR3 protein, no DNA. Its table records more than 250,000 distinct CDR3 sequences. The sample taken for sequencing was blood T cells: a sorted CD56 or NKG2C T cell subset, CD4+ or CD8+ T cells, or bulk PBMC T cells (not recorded which). These receptors originate from a man younger than 35 in good health.

The chain links TRBV18 to TRBJ1-3; no DNA is available, so the TRBD1 call from TCRdb remains unchecked. The CDR3 extends over 13 amino acids. Germline CDR1 is KGHSH and CDR2 is LQKENI. CDR3 in amino acids: CASSPNRGNTIYF.

This sequence joins TRBV12-3 or TRBV12-4 and TRBJ1-2. The CDR3 covers 14 residues. CDR3 sequence: CASSLYGSLNGYTF.

This chain links TRBV28 with TRBJ1-6; the D call of TRBD1 rests on TCRdb alone, since no DNA is present to check it. Germline loops: CDR1 MDHEN, CDR2 SYDVKM. CDR3 length: 17 residues. The CDR3 loop is CASSAPGQGAYNSPLHF.

The chain couples TRBV20-1 to TRBJ2-5; the D call of TRBD1 rests on TCRdb alone, since no DNA is present to check it. CDR1 DFQATT and CDR2 SNEGSKA come from the germline V gene (reference sequence). The CDR3 extends over 14 amino acids. CDR3: CSASPGAEQETQYF.

The chain uses TRBV10-3 and TRBJ1-3; TCRdb indicates TRBD1, and absent DNA this call remains unverified. This CDR3 has 17 amino acids. Germline values: CDR1 ENHRY, CDR2 SYGVKD. The CDR3 spells CAISEAKGRLWENTIYF.

V usage is TRBV7-2 and J usage is TRBJ2-5; TCRdb selects TRBD2, and the lack of DNA leaves this call unchecked. Germline V gene lookup returns CDR1 SGHTA and CDR2 FQGNSA. This CDR3 comprises 13 residues. The CDR3 sequence: CASSESAAGPQYF.

The chain links TRBV5-1 to TRBJ2-1; TCRdb gives TRBD2 as the D gene, but with no DNA this cannot be confirmed. The CDR3 is made up of 17 amino acids. The germline CDR1 and CDR2 sequences are SGHRS and YFSETQ. The chain's CDR3 is CASSPELTAQRGNEQFF. Full variable domain (outside the CDR3, taken from reference TRBV5-1 and TRBJ2-1): KAGVTQTPRYLIKTRGQQVTLSCSPISGHRSVSWYQQTPGQGLQFLFEYFSETQRNKGNFPGRFSGRQFSNSRSEMNVSTLELGDSALYLCASSPELTAQRGNEQFFGPGTRLTVL.

The chain recombines TRBV9 with TRBJ2-2; TCRdb's D call of TRBD2 is untestable without DNA. This CDR3 comprises 17 residues. CDR1 and CDR2 (germline): SGDLS, YYNGEE. This chain's CDR3 is CASSVVGGGPWTGELFF.

The chain recombines TRBV5-1 with TRBJ2-1; TCRdb designates TRBD2, a call that cannot be tested without DNA. CDR1 is SGHRS, CDR2 YFSETQ, per germline. This CDR3 comprises 16 residues. The CDR3 region is CASSPGGSGNYNEQFF. The variable domain in full, with the rest retrieved from reference TRBV5-1 and TRBJ2-1, is KAGVTQTPRYLIKTRGQQVTLSCSPISGHRSVSWYQQTPGQGLQFLFEYFSETQRNKGNFPGRFSGRQFSNSRSEMNVSTLELGDSALYLCASSPGGSGNYNEQFFGPGTRLTVL.

V usage is TRBV5-1 and J usage is TRBJ1-1. Germline V gives CDR1 SGHRS, CDR2 YFSETQ. This CDR3 spans 14 amino acids. CDR3 loop: CASSLRQGNTEAFF. Complete variable domain (other parts from reference TRBV5-1 and TRBJ1-1): KAGVTQTPRYLIKTRGQQVTLSCSPISGHRSVSWYQQTPGQGLQFLFEYFSETQRNKGNFPGRFSGRQFSNSRSEMNVSTLELGDSALYLCASSLRQGNTEAFFGQGTRLTVV.

CDR3 sequence: CSARVDTGEKTQYF. This chain uses TRBV20-1 with TRBJ2-5; the D gene TCRdb calls, TRBD1, cannot be checked with no DNA. The CDR3 length is 14 residues. The germline V gene has CDR1 DFQATT and CDR2 SNEGSKA (reference sequence).

The V gene is TRBV20-1, the J gene TRBJ1-2. Germline CDR1 and CDR2: DFQATT and SNEGSKA (reference sequence). The CDR3 consists of 13 residues. CDR3 region: CSAAGRTNYGYTF.

The gene calls are TRBV9 and TRBJ1-2; the D call of TRBD1 rests on TCRdb alone, since no DNA is present to check it. The CDR3 is 14 residues long. CDR1 is SGDLS, CDR2 YYNGEE, per germline. The CDR3 is CASSVWDSNYGYTF.

The chain employs TRBV6-5 and TRBJ1-5. This CDR3 is 17 amino acids long. CDR1 and CDR2 from the germline V gene are MNHEY and SVGAGI. The CDR3 loop is CASSYSGGKASNQPQHF.

The chain is built from TRBV5-5 and TRBJ2-5. The CDR3 is 15 amino acids. Germline CDR1 and CDR2: SGHKS and YYEKEE (reference sequence). The CDR3 region is CASSLGPGYQETQYF.

The chain carries TRBV20-1 and TRBJ2-1; TCRdb lists TRBD2, though no DNA is available to test this call. The CDR3 has 18 residues. The V gene's germline CDR1 is DFQATT and CDR2 SNEGSKA (reference sequence). CDR3 amino acids: CSASDWVLAGRNYNEQFF.

The chain joins TRBV20-1 to TRBJ2-1; TCRdb names TRBD2, which stays unverified in the absence of DNA. The germline gives CDR1 DFQATT, CDR2 SNEGSKA (reference sequence). The CDR3 runs to 13 residues. The CDR3 region is CSALLLNGPEQFF.

The rearrangement joins TRBV6-5 to TRBJ1-6; as DNA is missing, the TRBD1 call by TCRdb cannot be tested. This CDR3 has 17 residues. Germline V CDR1 and CDR2: MNHEY, SVGAGI. CDR3 protein: CASSYTGQGSFNSPLHF.

The J gene is TRBJ1-1, the V gene TRBV11-3. CDR3 length: 12 amino acids. Germline V gene sequence: CDR1 SGHNT, CDR2 YENEEA. The CDR3 is CASSLALTEAFF.

V is TRBV9 and J is TRBJ1-3; with no DNA, the TCRdb D assignment of TRBD1 cannot be verified. Germline loops: CDR1 SGDLS, CDR2 YYNGEE. CDR3 size: 14 residues. CDR3 residues: CASSRTASGNTIYF.

The rearrangement uses TRBV5-1 and TRBJ1-2; TCRdb reports TRBD1, a call that lacks DNA to check it against. The germline gives CDR1 SGHRS, CDR2 YFSETQ. There are 15 residues in the CDR3. Here the CDR3 reads CASSLVWGAGYGYTF.

J is TRBJ1-5 and V is TRBV18; with no DNA, the TCRdb D assignment of TRBD1 cannot be verified. This CDR3 contains 14 residues. CDR1 and CDR2 from the germline V gene are KGHSH and LQKENI. This CDR3 is CASSRAGLNQPQHF.

The chain carries TRBV20-1 and TRBJ1-2; absent DNA, TCRdb's TRBD1 call cannot be checked. This CDR3 is built from 13 residues. CDR1 is DFQATT and CDR2 is SNEGSKA in the germline V gene (reference sequence). The CDR3 loop reads CSASSRGRRGYTF.

The chain is built from TRBV7-9 and TRBJ2-1; as DNA is missing, the TRBD2 call by TCRdb cannot be tested. Germline values: CDR1 SEHNR, CDR2 FQNEAQ (reference sequence). This CDR3 comprises 16 residues. The CDR3 sequence: CASSSPSGISYNEQFF.

This chain links TRBV20-1 with TRBJ2-7; TCRdb designates TRBD2, a call that cannot be tested without DNA. Germline CDR1 DFQATT, CDR2 SNEGSKA (reference sequence). CDR3 size: 14 residues. CDR3 sequence: CSARGLATLYEQYF.